The source of this T cell receptor (beta chain) is a study of OX40 agonist ivuxolimab in advanced cancers. Findings and limits, study-wide: Normalized T-cell clonal expansion was also low in a subset of nonresponders.

As regards this clone: Antigen specificity is unknown.

The CDR3 loop spans 17 amino acids. Germline V gene lookup returns CDR1 LGHNA and CDR2 YSLEER. The V and J ends lost 0 bases and 5 bases, in that order; junction bases with no gene match: 10. Here immunoSEQ multiplex PCR was the method, and the copy in TCRdb shows in-frame clones only, minus some. The sample has about 30,000 clones; approximately 89% are singletons. This TCR was recovered from an adult with an advanced solid tumor such as melanoma, head and neck, liver or kidney cancer. The sample here was CD4+ or CD8+ T cells sorted from blood, taken in a trial of the OX40 agonist ivuxolimab. This sequence joins TRBV4-3 and TRBJ2-5; 9 nucleotides match TRBD1. CDR3 residues: CASSQDGQGSFGETQYF. The CDR3 coding sequence is TGCGCCAGCAGCCAAGATGGACAGGGGAGCTTTGGGGAGACCCAGTACTTC.